These 24 T cell receptor beta chains originate from one sample sequenced in a study of T cells after yellow fever vaccination. A single record per CDR3 protein comes from TCRdb applying MiXCR to the 5' RACE reads. Of approximately 300,000 distinct CDR3 sequences in the sample, around a tenth were seen once. The sample was CD4+ T cells sorted from PBMCs, taken 45 days after the yellow fever booster vaccination. The receptors here all came from a young man who received the YFV17D yellow fever vaccine.

V gene TRBV5-1 combines with J gene TRBJ1-1; D gene unclear. Germline CDR1 is SGHRS and CDR2 is YFSETQ. CDR3 size: 14 residues. V lost 0 bases to trimming and J lost 4 bases, with 10 bases between them. CDR3 region: CASSLEVGSTEAFF. The CDR3 DNA is TGCGCCAGCAGCTTGGAAGTAGGGAGCACTGAAGCTTTCTTT. Combining the CDR3 with reference TRBV5-1 and TRBJ1-1 gives the whole variable domain KAGVTQTPRYLIKTRGQQVTLSCSPISGHRSVSWYQQTPGQGLQFLFEYFSETQRNKGNFPGRFSGRQFSNSRSEMNVSTLELGDSALYLCASSLEVGSTEAFFGQGTRLTVV.

This clonotype was picked up a small number of times. The V and J genes are TRBV20-1 and TRBJ1-1; 8 bases agree with TRBD1. Germline CDR1 DFQATT, CDR2 SNEGSKA (reference sequence). The CDR3 totals 13 residues. V lost 3 bases, J lost 4 bases, and 4 bases stayed unmatched. The CDR3 coding sequence is TGCAGTGCTAGGGACACAGGGGGCACTGAAGCTTTCTTT. As protein: CSARDTGGTEAFF.

This clonotype was seen many times. The V gene is TRBV12-3 or TRBV12-4, the J gene TRBJ2-3; 7 bases align to TRBD2. The CDR3 is 16 amino acids. V trimming: 3 bases; J trimming: 1 base; junction bases outside the gene matches: 7. The CDR3 bases are TGTGCCAGCAGTTTTGCGGCGGGGGTTGGCACAGATACGCAGTATTTT. The encoded protein is CASSFAAGVGTDTQYF.

The chain has TRBV11-2 and TRBJ2-2, with 8 bases lining up with TRBD1. The CDR3 totals 14 residues. In germline, CDR1 is SGHAT, CDR2 FQNNGV. Trimming at V came to 3 bases and at J to 6 bases, leaving 3 bases not matched to a gene. The chain's CDR3 is CASSFQTGAGELFF. The CDR3 coding sequence is TGTGCCAGCAGCTTTCAGACAGGGGCCGGGGAGCTGTTTTTT.

This clonotype was counted only a few times. This chain connects TRBV6-2 or TRBV6-3 to TRBJ2-2; TRBD1 aligns across 7 bases. Germline CDR1 is MNHEY and CDR2 is SVGEGT. J gave up 6 bases and V 4 bases, and 14 bases lay outside the gene matches. The CDR3 totals 17 residues. CDR3 sequence (DNA): TGTGCCAGCAGTTCACCTTCGACAGGGAAGGGTTCCGGGGAGCTGTTTTTT. Its protein is CASSSPSTGKGSGELFF.

The CDR3 DNA reads TGTGCCAGCAGCTATCCGGGACTAGCGGTCAATGAGCAGTTCTTC. Translation gives CASSYPGLAVNEQFF. V is TRBV9 and J is TRBJ2-1; 11 positions agree with TRBD2. Per the germline V gene, CDR1 is SGDLS and CDR2 is YYNGEE. The CDR3 extends over 15 amino acids. The V gene end was trimmed by 4 bases and the J gene end by 6 bases; junction bases not matched to a gene: 6.

This chain connects TRBV5-1 to TRBJ1-2; TRBD1 aligns across 9 bases. The germline gives CDR1 SGHRS, CDR2 YFSETQ. The CDR3 totals 12 residues. The junction had 1 base not matched to a gene; V was cut back by 2 bases and J by 8 bases. The CDR3 loop reads CASSLQGAGYTF. CDR3 nucleotides: TGCGCCAGCAGCTTACAGGGGGCCGGCTACACCTTC. The whole variable domain, filled in from reference TRBV5-1 and TRBJ1-2, reads KAGVTQTPRYLIKTRGQQVTLSCSPISGHRSVSWYQQTPGQGLQFLFEYFSETQRNKGNFPGRFSGRQFSNSRSEMNVSTLELGDSALYLCASSLQGAGYTFGSGTRLTVV.

This clonotype has a handful of counts. The chain uses TRBV20-1 and TRBJ1-3; no firm D call. CDR1 DFQATT and CDR2 SNEGSKA come from the germline V gene (reference sequence). Trimming pared 0 bases from V and 7 bases from J, leaving 7 bases between. The CDR3 has 12 amino acids. CDR3 sequence reads: CSARDLRNTIYF. Written as DNA, the CDR3 is TGCAGTGCTAGAGATCTCCGGAACACCATATATTTT.

The rearrangement joins TRBV19 to TRBJ1-1; D remains unclear. Germline V CDR1 and CDR2: LNHDA, SQIVND (reference sequence). The CDR3 consists of 13 residues. The V and J ends lost 2 bases and 4 bases respectively, with 8 bases between them. The CDR3 spells CASSITGITEAFF. The DNA for the CDR3 is TGTGCCAGTAGTATAACGGGGATCACTGAAGCTTTCTTT.

The rearrangement joins TRBV6-6 to TRBJ1-1, with 8 bases that match TRBD1. Unmatched junction bases numbered 8, after V lost 6 bases and J lost 5 bases. Germline V gives CDR1 MNHNY, CDR2 SVGAGI (reference sequence). The CDR3 sequence is 14 residues long. The CDR3 coding sequence is TGTGCCAGCAGCCATGACAGGGGCGAGACTGAAGCTTTCTTT. Translation: CASSHDRGETEAFF.

This clonotype was counted a few times. J is TRBJ1-1 and V is TRBV24-1; no firm D call. Germline CDR1 is KGHDR and CDR2 is SFDVKD. The CDR3 is made up of 14 amino acids. V lost 1 base and J 3 bases, leaving 8 bases between the germline ends. The CDR3 protein is CATSDFADHTEAFF. The CDR3 region has the DNA TGTGCCACCAGTGATTTCGCGGATCACACTGAAGCTTTCTTT.

The chain combines TRBV15 with TRBJ1-1, with D perhaps TRBD1 (6 bases). The CDR3 loop spans 15 amino acids. Trimming removed 3 bases from V and 6 bases from J, with 17 bases in between. Per germline, CDR1 LNHNV and CDR2 YYDKDF (reference sequence). The CDR3 nucleotides read TGTGCCACCAGCAGGCAAGGGGGGGTGAGGCCTGAAGCTTTCTTT. Protein sequence: CATSRQGGVRPEAFF. Together with reference TRBV15 and TRBJ1-1, the CDR3 gives the full variable domain: DAMVIQNPRYQVTQFGKPVTLSCSQTLNHNVMYWYQQKSSQAPKLLFHYYDKDFNNEADTPDNFQSRRPNTSFCFLDIRSPGLGDTAMYLCATSRQGGVRPEAFFGQGTRLTVV.

This clonotype was seen ten or more times. The junction shows a germline mismatch at one end, possibly a read error. This chain joins TRBV5-4 and TRBJ2-3; 8 nucleotides match TRBD2. CDR1 is SGHNT, CDR2 YYREEE, per germline (reference sequence). There are 14 residues in the CDR3. In nucleotides, the CDR3 is TGTGCCAGCAGCCCCGGGGGGGGGTTAGATGCGCAGTATTTT. Protein sequence: CASSPGGGLDAQYF.

This clonotype came up many times. The V call is TRBV6-2 or TRBV6-3, the J call TRBJ2-7, with 9 bases aligning to TRBD2. This CDR3 comprises 15 residues. Trimming at V came to 5 bases and at J to 5 bases, leaving 10 bases not matched to a gene. CDR1 is MNHEY, CDR2 SVGEGT, per germline. As DNA, the CDR3 is TGTGCCAGCAGTCGTCCGGGACTAGCATCAGACGAGCAGTACTTC. This sequence encodes CASSRPGLASDEQYF.

The V call is TRBV7-2, the J call TRBJ2-3; 7 bases are shared with TRBD2. The length of the CDR3 is 13 residues. Germline V gene data show CDR1 as SGHTA and CDR2 as FQGNSA. Germline trimming cut 7 bases from V and 1 base from J; bases unmatched to any gene: 2. CDR3 sequence: CASKGLGTDTQYF. The CDR3 DNA reads TGTGCCAGCAAAGGACTAGGCACAGATACGCAGTATTTT.

The chain carries TRBV4-2 and TRBJ2-7; TRBD2 is a possible D gene (5 bases). This CDR3 region has 13 residues. The V gene lost 4 bases and the J gene lost 4 bases, with 11 bases spanning the gap. Germline CDR1 is LGHNA and CDR2 is YNFKEQ. For the CDR3, the DNA is TGTGCCAGCAGCCGGAGAGGGATTTACGAGCAGTACGTC. Amino acid sequence: CASSRRGIYEQYV.

This clonotype was recorded a few times. The rearrangement joins TRBV13 to TRBJ1-6; the D gene is possibly TRBD1 (6 bases). There are 16 residues in the CDR3. Germline V gives CDR1 PRHDT, CDR2 FYEKMQ (reference sequence). V lost 5 bases, J lost 10 bases, and 21 bases lay in between. The CDR3 loop reads CASSITGALRRSPLHF. The DNA for the CDR3 is TGTGCCAGCAGCATAACGGGGGCCCTCCGGAGATCACCCCTCCACTTT.

This chain links TRBV14 with TRBJ1-2, with D tentatively TRBD1 (6 bases). The CDR3 covers 13 residues. Germline V gene data show CDR1 as SGHDN and CDR2 as FVKESK. V lost 4 bases and J lost 8, with 14 bases in between. The CDR3 loop is CASSLRGPYGYTF. CDR3 DNA: TGTGCCAGCAGCCTCCGGGGGCCTTACGGCTACACCTTC.

CDR3 nucleotide sequence: TGTGCCAGCAGTCCATCTCTCAATCCTGCGGGCAATCAGCCCCAGCATTTT. Translated: CASSPSLNPAGNQPQHF. The rearrangement links TRBV25-1 to TRBJ1-5; no reliable D call. Trimming took 5 bases from V and 2 from J, leaving 19 bases between them. This CDR3 is built from 17 residues. Germline lookup yields CDR1 MGHDK and CDR2 SYGVNS. The full variable domain, in which reference TRBV25-1 and TRBJ1-5 provide the parts outside the CDR3, is EADIYQTPRYLVIGTGKKITLECSQTMGHDKMYWYQQDPGMELHLIHYSYGVNSTEKGDLSSESTVSRIRTEHFPLTLESARPSHTSQYLCASSPSLNPAGNQPQHFGDGTRLSIL.

The V and J genes are TRBV4-3 and TRBJ2-7, with 8 bases fitting TRBD1. The ends lost 4 bases at V and 2 bases at J; junction bases unmatched: 10. CDR3 size: 16 residues. The germline V gene has CDR1 LGHNA and CDR2 YSLEER. The CDR3 DNA is TGCGCCAGCAGCCTCCGACAGGGGAGAATCCCCTACGAGCAGTACGTC. Protein sequence: CASSLRQGRIPYEQYV.

This clonotype was found a few times. V and J are TRBV20-1 and TRBJ1-1, with D possibly TRBD1 on 5 matching bases. V was shortened by 6 bases and J by 7 bases, with 15 bases between the two germline ends. The CDR3 has 12 residues. CDR1 and CDR2 (germline): DFQATT, SNEGSKA (reference sequence). The CDR3 here is CSAAPAQGEAFF. DNA for the CDR3: TGCAGTGCCGCTCCCGCTCAGGGTGAAGCTTTCTTT.

This clonotype has more than one count but fewer than ten. The rearrangement links TRBV28 to TRBJ2-5; 7 nucleotides line up with TRBD2. The length of the CDR3 is 14 residues. In germline, CDR1 is MDHEN, CDR2 SYDVKM. V was clipped by 3 bases and J by 3 bases; unmatched bases: 4. CDR3 coding DNA: TGTGCCAGCAGTTTTGGGGGGGGTGAAGAGACCCAGTACTTC. Translated: CASSFGGGEETQYF.

This clonotype was seen many times. This chain uses TRBV12-3 or TRBV12-4 with TRBJ1-1; D might be TRBD1 (5 bases). The V end lost 7 bases, the J end lost 1 base, and 10 bases lay between the germline ends. The CDR3 consists of 13 residues. CDR3 region: CASKTDQNTEAFF. In DNA, the CDR3 is TGTGCCAGCAAGACAGACCAGAACACTGAAGCTTTCTTT.

This clonotype came up a few times. The gene calls are TRBV2 and TRBJ2-1; 11 positions agree with TRBD2. The CDR3 spans 16 residues. With 4 bases clipped from V and 5 bases from J, the junction kept 7 bases outside the gene matches. Germline-derived CDR1 and CDR2 are SNHLY and FYNNEI. The DNA for the CDR3 is TGTGCCAGCAGTGGCTTAGTAGCGGGGGGGGACAATGAGCAGTTCTTC. This translates into CASSGLVAGGDNEQFF.